What follows are 12 T cell receptor beta chains derived from one specimen sequenced in a study of T cell changes during pregnancy in multiple sclerosis. Profiling relied on immunoSEQ multiplex PCR, and the TCRdb table lists in-frame clones only, not all of them. Among around 99,000 clones, approximately 90% were seen once, and the ten largest hold over 0.65%. Sample: peripheral blood, taken in the third trimester of pregnancy. These receptors were obtained from a female donor in good health, enrolled as a control in a pregnancy study.

The chain combines TRBV5-6 with TRBJ2-7, with 7 bases that match TRBD1. CDR3 length: 16 residues. The germline gives CDR1 SGHDT, CDR2 YYEEEE. The junction had 11 bases not matched to a gene; V was cut back by 5 bases and J by 0 bases. Written as DNA, the CDR3 is TGTGCCAGCAGGATATACAGGGGCGCCAGCTCCTACGAGCAGTACTTC. Protein product: CASRIYRGASSYEQYF.

The chain combines TRBV9 with TRBJ2-2; D call uncertain. V was pared by 6 bases and J by 3 bases, with 15 bases between. This CDR3 has 15 amino acids. The germline V gene encodes CDR1 SGDLS and CDR2 YYNGEE. This CDR3 reads CASTRIQSYTGELFF. In nucleotides, the CDR3 is TGTGCCAGCACCAGGATTCAGTCGTACACCGGGGAGCTGTTTTTT.

The chain joins TRBV7-2 to TRBJ1-5; TRBD1 matches at 10 bases. This CDR3 contains 16 residues. The trim removed 1 base at V and 4 bases at J, leaving 4 bases unmatched. The V gene's germline CDR1 is SGHTA and CDR2 FQGNSA. The CDR3 region is CASSLEGQGTNQPQHF. CDR3 DNA sequence: TGTGCCAGCAGCTTAGAGGGACAGGGGACGAATCAGCCCCAGCATTTT.

J is TRBJ2-1 and V is TRBV15, with a tentative D call TRBD2 (7 bases). The CDR3 covers 16 residues. Germline V gives CDR1 LNHNV, CDR2 YYDKDF (reference sequence). Between the trimmed V and J ends, which lost 0 bases and 8 bases, there was a span of 17 bases. CDR3 bases: TGTGCCACCAGCAGAGATCCCGGGGGGCGAGGCCATGAGCAGTTCTTC. This codes for CATSRDPGGRGHEQFF.

J is TRBJ2-3 and V is TRBV19, with 9 bases fitting TRBD1. This CDR3 has 16 amino acids. With 7 bases clipped from V and 3 bases from J, the junction kept 11 bases outside the gene matches. CDR1 is LNHDA and CDR2 is SQIVND in the germline V gene (reference sequence). For the CDR3, the DNA is TGTGCCAGTATCCGGGGGACAGGGTATCAGACAGATACGCAGTATTTT. It is translated as CASIRGTGYQTDTQYF.

The V call is TRBV5-4, the J call TRBJ1-2, with D tentatively TRBD1 (6 bases). This CDR3 spans 12 amino acids. V was pared by 4 bases and J by 8 bases, with 12 bases between. The germline V gene encodes CDR1 SGHNT and CDR2 YYREEE (reference sequence). The CDR3 protein is CASSLDDRGYTF. The CDR3 coding sequence is TGTGCCAGCAGCCTGGATGACAGGGGCTACACCTTC.

The chain recombines TRBV5-4 with TRBJ2-1; 10 nucleotides agree with TRBD1. Germline V gene lookup returns CDR1 SGHNT and CDR2 YYREEE (reference sequence). V gave up 4 bases and J gave up 4 bases; unmatched junction bases: 5. The CDR3 has 15 amino acids. The CDR3 loop is CASSLGQGLYNEQFF. The CDR3 coding sequence is TGTGCCAGCAGCCTGGGACAGGGGCTATACAATGAGCAGTTCTTC.

This clone was seen a single time. The CDR3 loop is CASRESAGMNTEAFF. The CDR3 bases are TGTGCCAGCAGAGAATCGGCAGGTATGAACACTGAAGCTTTCTTT. The chain has TRBV2 and TRBJ1-1; D is ambiguous. Germline-derived CDR1 and CDR2 are SNHLY and FYNNEI. This CDR3 has 15 residues. With 6 bases removed from V and 0 bases from J, the gap between germline ends came to 14 bases.

The chain employs TRBV25-1 and TRBJ2-5; D not resolved. Germline values: CDR1 MGHDK, CDR2 SYGVNS. V was trimmed by 0 bases and J by 5 bases, leaving 7 bases between them. This CDR3 has 13 amino acids. CDR3 in DNA: TGTGCCAGCAGTGAATATCTCTCGGAGACCCAGTACTTC. Residues: CASSEYLSETQYF.

The J gene is TRBJ2-1, the V gene TRBV5-1; 7 bases are a match to TRBD2. V shed 3 bases, J shed 4 bases, and the junction held 10 bases outside the gene matches. Germline V CDR1 and CDR2: SGHRS, YFSETQ. The CDR3 has 16 amino acids. CDR3 region: CASSWGGTTLYNEQFF. The DNA for the CDR3 is TGCGCCAGCAGCTGGGGCGGGACTACCTTGTACAATGAGCAGTTCTTC. Full variable domain (missing parts from reference TRBV5-1 and TRBJ2-1): KAGVTQTPRYLIKTRGQQVTLSCSPISGHRSVSWYQQTPGQGLQFLFEYFSETQRNKGNFPGRFSGRQFSNSRSEMNVSTLELGDSALYLCASSWGGTTLYNEQFFGPGTRLTVL.

The rearrangement joins TRBV5-1 to TRBJ2-5, with a possible D match to TRBD1 (6 bases). The germline gives CDR1 SGHRS, CDR2 YFSETQ. V dropped 1 base and J dropped 3 bases, with 13 bases sitting between them. The CDR3 spans 15 residues. CDR3 sequence reads: CASSLQGLREETQYF. In nucleotides, the CDR3 is TGCGCCAGCAGCTTGCAGGGGCTGCGGGAAGAGACCCAGTACTTC.

The CDR3 DNA reads TGTGCCAGCAGCACAGGGGAACAGCAAGAGACCCAGTACTTC. Its translation: CASSTGEQQETQYF. The chain employs TRBV7-9 and TRBJ2-5; TRBD1 matches at 7 bases. After removal of 5 bases from V and 2 bases from J, the junction contained 5 bases not matched to a gene. This CDR3 is 14 amino acids long. The V gene's germline CDR1 is SEHNR and CDR2 FQNEAQ (reference sequence).